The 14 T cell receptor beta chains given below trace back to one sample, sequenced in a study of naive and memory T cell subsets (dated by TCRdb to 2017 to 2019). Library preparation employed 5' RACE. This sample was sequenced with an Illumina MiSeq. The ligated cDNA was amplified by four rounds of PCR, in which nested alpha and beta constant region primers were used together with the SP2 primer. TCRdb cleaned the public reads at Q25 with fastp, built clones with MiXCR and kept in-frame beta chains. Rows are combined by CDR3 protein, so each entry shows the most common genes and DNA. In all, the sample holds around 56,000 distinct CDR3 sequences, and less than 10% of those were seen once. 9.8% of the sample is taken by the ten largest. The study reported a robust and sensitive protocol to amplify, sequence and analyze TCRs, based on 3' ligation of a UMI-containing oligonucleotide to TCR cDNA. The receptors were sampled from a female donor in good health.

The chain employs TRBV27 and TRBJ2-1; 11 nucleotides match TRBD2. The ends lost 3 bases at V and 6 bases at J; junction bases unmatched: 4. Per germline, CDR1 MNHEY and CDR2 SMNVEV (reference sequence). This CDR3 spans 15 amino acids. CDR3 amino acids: CASSFSGGAGNEQFF. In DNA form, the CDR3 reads TGTGCCAGCAGTTTTAGCGGGGGGGCAGGCAATGAGCAGTTCTTC.

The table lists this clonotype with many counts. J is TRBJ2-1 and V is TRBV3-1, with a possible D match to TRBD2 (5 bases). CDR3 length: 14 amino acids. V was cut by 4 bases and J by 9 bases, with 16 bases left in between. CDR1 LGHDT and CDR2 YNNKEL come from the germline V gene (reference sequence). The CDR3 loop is CASSPRREVGEQFF. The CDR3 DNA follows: TGTGCCAGCAGCCCGAGACGGGAAGTAGGTGAGCAGTTCTTC.

The CDR3 DNA is TGTGCCACCACGACCCTGCGGTGGGATGGCTACACCTTC. Its translation: CATTTLRWDGYTF. The chain carries TRBV7-2 and TRBJ1-2; D gene unclear. The ends were cut back, 10 bases at V and 6 bases at J, with 18 bases in the middle. Germline CDR1 and CDR2: SGHTA and FQGNSA. This CDR3 has 13 residues.

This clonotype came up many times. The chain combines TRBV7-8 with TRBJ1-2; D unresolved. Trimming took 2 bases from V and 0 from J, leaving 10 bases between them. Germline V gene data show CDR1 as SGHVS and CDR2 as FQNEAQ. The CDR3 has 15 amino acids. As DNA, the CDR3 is TGTGCCAGCAGCTTAATGACCCGGACTAACTATGGCTACACCTTC. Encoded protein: CASSLMTRTNYGYTF.

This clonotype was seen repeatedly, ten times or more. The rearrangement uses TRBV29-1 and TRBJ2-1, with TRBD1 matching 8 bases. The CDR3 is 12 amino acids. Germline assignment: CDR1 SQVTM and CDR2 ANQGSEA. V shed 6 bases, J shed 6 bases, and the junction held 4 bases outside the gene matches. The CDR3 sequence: CSVGQGVNEQFF. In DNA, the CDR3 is TGCAGCGTAGGACAGGGAGTCAATGAGCAGTTCTTC.

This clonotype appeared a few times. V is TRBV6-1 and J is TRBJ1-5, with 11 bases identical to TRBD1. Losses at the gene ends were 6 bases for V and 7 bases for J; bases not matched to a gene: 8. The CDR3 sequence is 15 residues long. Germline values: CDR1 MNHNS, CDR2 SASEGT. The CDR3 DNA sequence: TGTGCCAGCAGACAGGGACAGGGGGGTCGGCAGCCCCAGCATTTT. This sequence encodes CASRQGQGGRQPQHF.

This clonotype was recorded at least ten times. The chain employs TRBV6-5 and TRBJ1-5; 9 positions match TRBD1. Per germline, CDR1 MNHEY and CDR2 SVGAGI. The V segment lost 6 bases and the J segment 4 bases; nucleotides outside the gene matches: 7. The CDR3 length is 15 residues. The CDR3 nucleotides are TGTGCCAGCAGAACCGGACAGGGGCATAATCAGCCCCAGCATTTT. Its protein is CASRTGQGHNQPQHF.

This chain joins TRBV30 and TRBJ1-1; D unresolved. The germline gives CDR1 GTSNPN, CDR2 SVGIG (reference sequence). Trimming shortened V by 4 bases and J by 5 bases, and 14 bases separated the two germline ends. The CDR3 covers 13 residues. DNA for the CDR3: TGTGCCTGGAACCCTTTCCCGGGGACTGAAGCTTTCTTT. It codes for CAWNPFPGTEAFF.

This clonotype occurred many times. The DNA of the CDR3 is TGTGCCAGCAGTTTAACAGGGGCTACCACTGAAGCTTTCTTT. It codes for CASSLTGATTEAFF. V is TRBV25-1 and J is TRBJ1-1; 7 bases fit TRBD1. V lost 5 bases and J lost 4; bases outside the gene matches: 7. The CDR3 has 14 residues. Germline V gene sequence: CDR1 MGHDK, CDR2 SYGVNS.

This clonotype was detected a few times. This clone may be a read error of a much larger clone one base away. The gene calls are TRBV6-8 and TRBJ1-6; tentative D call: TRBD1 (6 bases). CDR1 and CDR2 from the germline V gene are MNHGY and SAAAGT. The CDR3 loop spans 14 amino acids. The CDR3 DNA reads TGTGCCAGCGAGGGTCAGGGGAGAAATTCACCCCTCAACTTT. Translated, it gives CASEGQGRNSPLNF.

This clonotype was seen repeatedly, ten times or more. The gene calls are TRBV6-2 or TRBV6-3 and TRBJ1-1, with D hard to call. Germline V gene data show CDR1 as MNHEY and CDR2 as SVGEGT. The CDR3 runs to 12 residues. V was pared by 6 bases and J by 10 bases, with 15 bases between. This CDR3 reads CASSRDWSGAFF. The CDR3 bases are TGTGCCAGCAGCCGCGACTGGAGCGGAGCTTTCTTT.

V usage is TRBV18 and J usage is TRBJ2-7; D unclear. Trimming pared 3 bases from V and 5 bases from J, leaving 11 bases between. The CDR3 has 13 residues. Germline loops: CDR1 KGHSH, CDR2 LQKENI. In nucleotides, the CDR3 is TGTGCCAGCTCACCTATGGCAGGCCACGAGCAGTACTTC. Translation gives CASSPMAGHEQYF.

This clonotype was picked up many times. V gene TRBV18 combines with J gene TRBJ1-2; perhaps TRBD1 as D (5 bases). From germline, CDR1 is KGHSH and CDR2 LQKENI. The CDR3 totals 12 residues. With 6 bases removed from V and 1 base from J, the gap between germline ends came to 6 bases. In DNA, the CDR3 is TGTGCCAGCTCGGGGGGTAACTATGGCTACACCTTC. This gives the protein CASSGGNYGYTF.

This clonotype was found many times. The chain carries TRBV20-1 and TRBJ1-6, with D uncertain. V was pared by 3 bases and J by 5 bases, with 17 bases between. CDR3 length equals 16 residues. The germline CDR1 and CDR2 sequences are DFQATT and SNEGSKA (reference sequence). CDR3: CSASPRGTANNSPLHF. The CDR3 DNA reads TGCAGTGCTAGTCCCCGGGGTACCGCGAATAATTCACCCCTCCACTTT.